The clone carrying this T cell receptor (beta chain) occurred once. Its antigen is unknown. This record comes from a study of T cell responses to AZD1222 COVID-19 vaccine. Study outcomes and limitations: Baseline seropositives among AZD1222 recipients totaled only five or six. Spike-specific TCR depth and breadth grew after two AZD1222 doses. Researchers took repertoire samples only after the peak T cell response had come.

Trimming stripped 5 bases from V and 4 bases from J, with 14 bases between. CDR3 length: 14 residues. The germline CDR1 and CDR2 sequences are SGHTA and FQGNSA. Sequenced by immunoSEQ multiplex PCR; TCRdb stores in-frame clones only, minus some. Of fewer than 200,000 clones listed, about 90% are singletons. The sequencing used peripheral blood, collected 28 days after the second dose of the MenACWY control vaccine. J is TRBJ1-2 and V is TRBV7-2, with D perhaps TRBD1 (6 bases). The sequence came from an adult who received the MenACWY meningococcal vaccine as a control. CDR3 protein: CASSLQGAAYGYTF. The CDR3 region has the DNA TGTGCCAGCAGCCTACAGGGTGCTGCCTATGGCTACACCTTC.